These T cell receptor beta chains were read from a single sample in a study of blood T cell repertoires in COVID-19. Sequenced by immunoSEQ multiplex PCR; TCRdb stores in-frame clones only, minus some. The table has 150,000 to 200,000 clones, 80% to 90% seen once. Sequenced material: peripheral blood. Every receptor here comes from a woman in her seventies with acute or convalescent COVID-19. CDR3s include the opening cysteine and the closing phenylalanine or tryptophan. The D gene is left open where the match is weak. Not all rows give a size; the values are once, few, many and, for expanded clones, a class.

length	D	V	size	J	DNA	CDR3
15	-	TRBV7-9	few	TRBJ1-4	TGTGCCAGCAGCCCCCTGACTCCAACTAATGAAAAACTGTTTTTT	CASSPLTPTNEKLFF
14	-	TRBV30	-	TRBJ1-1	TGTGCCGGAGACATACAGGGCACGAACCTTGAAGCTTTCTTT	CAGDIQGTNLEAFF
15	-	TRBV10-3	-	TRBJ2-1	TGTGCCATCAGTGAGGCGGAGATCTCCTACAATGAGCAGTTCTTC	CAISEAEISYNEQFF
15	TRBD1	TRBV4-2	-	TRBJ2-7	TGTGCCAGCAGCCAAGATAGGACAGGGGGTCACGAGCAGTACTTC	CASSQDRTGGHEQYF
18	TRBD2	TRBV6-1	-	TRBJ2-7	TGTGCCAGCAGTGAAGGGGTTTGGGTTTTGCGGGAGGGCCACGAGCAGTACTTC	CASSEGVWVLREGHEQYF
14	-	TRBV6-5	-	TRBJ1-2	TGTGCCAGCAAGAGCGGGGGGATTAACTATGGCTACACCTTC	CASKSGGINYGYTF
13	-	TRBV6-2/TRBV6-3	-	TRBJ2-7	TGTGCCAGCAGTCCCAGGGCTTCCTACGAGCAGTACTTC	CASSPRASYEQYF
17	TRBD2	TRBV28	-	TRBJ2-2	TGTGCCAGCAGTTTTCGTGCTAGCGGGAGGTATACCGGGGAGCTGTTTTTT	CASSFRASGRYTGELFF
17	-	TRBV5-1	-	TRBJ2-4	TGCGCCAGCAGCCCCCGCCAGGACAGCACGAGGCAGAACATTCAGTACTTC	CASSPRQDSTRQNIQYF
17	TRBD1	TRBV2	few	TRBJ1-5	TGTGCCAGCAGTGATCCGGGACAGGGTACGGGCAATCAGCCCCAGCATTTT	CASSDPGQGTGNQPQHF
17	TRBD2	TRBV5-1	-	TRBJ2-4	TGCGCCAGCAGCTTGGGGGGAGGGACTAGCGAGAAAAACATTCAGTACTTC	CASSLGGGTSEKNIQYF
15	-	TRBV5-1	once	TRBJ2-7	TGCGCCAGCAGCATGTCACTATCTTCCGCCTACGAGCAGTACTTC	CASSMSLSSAYEQYF
15	TRBD1	TRBV11-2	-	TRBJ1-2	TGTGCCAGCAGCTCCGAGGACAGGGGGCTTTATGGCTACACCTTC	CASSSEDRGLYGYTF
15	-	TRBV10-3	-	TRBJ1-3	TGTGCCATCAGTGAGTCCGGGGTCTCTGGAAACACCATATATTTT	CAISESGVSGNTIYF
14	TRBD1	TRBV5-4	few	TRBJ1-1	TGTGCCAGCAGCCGCACGACAGGGGCCACTGAAGCTTTCTTT	CASSRTTGATEAFF
18	TRBD2	TRBV30	few	TRBJ2-3	TGTGCCTGGAGTAGGACTAGCGGGATCTCGCGACCCACAGATACGCAGTATTTT	CAWSRTSGISRPTDTQYF
15	TRBD1	TRBV5-8	-	TRBJ2-1	TGTGCCAGCAGCTTCCAGGGCAGGGGGATCAATGAGCAGTTCTTC	CASSFQGRGINEQFF
15	-	TRBV30	once	TRBJ1-3	TGTGCCTGGAACCCAGCCGGGGGGTTTGCTTACACCATATATTTT	CAWNPAGGFAYTIYF
12	-	TRBV4-3	-	TRBJ1-2	TGCGCCAGCAGCCAAGCGGACTATGGCTACACCTTC	CASSQADYGYTF
12	TRBD1	TRBV5-4	-	TRBJ2-5	TGTGCCAGCAGCGACAGGGAAGAGACCCAGTACTTC	CASSDREETQYF
15	-	TRBV5-6	-	TRBJ1-2	TGTGCCAGCAGCTTGGGGCAGGCTCGATCCTATGGCTACACCTTC	CASSLGQARSYGYTF
16	TRBD2	TRBV11-2	-	TRBJ2-3	TGTGCCAGCAGCCTTTTCTTAGCGGGAACCACAGATACGCAGTATTTT	CASSLFLAGTTDTQYF
14	TRBD1	TRBV9	-	TRBJ2-7	TGTGCCAGCAGCCCCCGGACAGGGATCCCCGAGCAGTACTTC	CASSPRTGIPEQYF